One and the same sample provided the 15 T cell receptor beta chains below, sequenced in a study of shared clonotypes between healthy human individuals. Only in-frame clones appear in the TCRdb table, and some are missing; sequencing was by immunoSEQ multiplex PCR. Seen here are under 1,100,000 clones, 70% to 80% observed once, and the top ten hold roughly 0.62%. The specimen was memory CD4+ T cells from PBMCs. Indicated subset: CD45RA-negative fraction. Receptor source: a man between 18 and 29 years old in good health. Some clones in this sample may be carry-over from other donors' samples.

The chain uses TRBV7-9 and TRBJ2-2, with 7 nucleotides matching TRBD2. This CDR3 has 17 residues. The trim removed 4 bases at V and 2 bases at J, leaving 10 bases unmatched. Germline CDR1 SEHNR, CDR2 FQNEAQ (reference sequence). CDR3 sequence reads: CASSSPGGGLNTGELFF. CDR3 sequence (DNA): TGTGCCAGCAGCTCACCGGGGGGAGGACTTAACACCGGGGAGCTGTTTTTT.

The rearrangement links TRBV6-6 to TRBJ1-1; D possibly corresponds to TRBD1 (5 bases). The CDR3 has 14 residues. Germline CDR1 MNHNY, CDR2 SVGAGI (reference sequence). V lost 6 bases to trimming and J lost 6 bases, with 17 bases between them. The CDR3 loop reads CASRSSTEAAEAFF. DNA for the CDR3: TGTGCCAGCAGGAGTTCGACAGAGGCCGCTGAAGCTTTCTTT.

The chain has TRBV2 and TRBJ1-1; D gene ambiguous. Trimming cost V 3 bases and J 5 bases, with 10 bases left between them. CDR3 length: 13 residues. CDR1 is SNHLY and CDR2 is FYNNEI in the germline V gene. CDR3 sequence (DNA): TGTGCCAGCAGTGACGAGAGGGAGACTGAAGCTTTCTTT. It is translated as CASSDERETEAFF.

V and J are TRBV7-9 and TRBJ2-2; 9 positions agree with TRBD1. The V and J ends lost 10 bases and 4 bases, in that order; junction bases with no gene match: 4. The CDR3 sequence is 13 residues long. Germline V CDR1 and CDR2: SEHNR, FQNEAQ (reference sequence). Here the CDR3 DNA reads TGTGCCACCGGGACAGGGCGCACCGGGGAGCTGTTTTTT. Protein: CATGTGRTGELFF.

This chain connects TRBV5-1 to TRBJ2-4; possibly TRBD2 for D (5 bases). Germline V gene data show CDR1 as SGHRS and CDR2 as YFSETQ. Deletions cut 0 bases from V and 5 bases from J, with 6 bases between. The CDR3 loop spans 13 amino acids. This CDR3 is CASSLEGENIQYF. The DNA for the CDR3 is TGCGCCAGCAGCTTGGAGGGAGAAAACATTCAGTACTTC.

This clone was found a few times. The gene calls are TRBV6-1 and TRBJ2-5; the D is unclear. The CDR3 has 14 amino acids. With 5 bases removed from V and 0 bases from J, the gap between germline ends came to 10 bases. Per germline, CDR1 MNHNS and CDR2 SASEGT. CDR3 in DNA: TGTGCCAGCAGTCGCCGGGCTAACCAAGAGACCCAGTACTTC. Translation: CASSRRANQETQYF.

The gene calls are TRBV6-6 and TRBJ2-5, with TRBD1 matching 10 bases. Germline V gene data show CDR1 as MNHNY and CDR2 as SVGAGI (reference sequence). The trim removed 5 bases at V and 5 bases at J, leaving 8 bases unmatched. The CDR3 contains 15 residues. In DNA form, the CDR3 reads TGTGCCAGCAGTCCCGGGACAGGGGACCCGGAGACCCAGTACTTC. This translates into CASSPGTGDPETQYF.

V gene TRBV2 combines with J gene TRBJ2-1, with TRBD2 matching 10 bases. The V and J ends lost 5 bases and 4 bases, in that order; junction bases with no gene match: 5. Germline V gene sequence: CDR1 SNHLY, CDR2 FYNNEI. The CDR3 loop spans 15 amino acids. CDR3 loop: CASSTLAGLYNEQFF. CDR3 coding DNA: TGTGCCAGCAGTACACTAGCGGGACTATACAATGAGCAGTTCTTC.

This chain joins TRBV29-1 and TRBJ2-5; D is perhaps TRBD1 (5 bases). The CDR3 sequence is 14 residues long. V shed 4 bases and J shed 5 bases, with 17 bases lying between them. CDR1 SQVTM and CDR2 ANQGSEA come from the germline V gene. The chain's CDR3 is CSVAAGSGRETQYF. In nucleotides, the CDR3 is TGCAGCGTTGCGGCAGGGTCGGGTCGGGAGACCCAGTACTTC. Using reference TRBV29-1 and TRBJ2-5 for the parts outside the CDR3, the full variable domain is SAVISQKPSRDICQRGTSLTIQCQVDSQVTMMFWYRQQPGQSLTLIATANQGSEATYESGFVIDKFPISRPNLTFSTLTVSNMSPEDSSIYLCSVAAGSGRETQYFGPGTRLLVL.

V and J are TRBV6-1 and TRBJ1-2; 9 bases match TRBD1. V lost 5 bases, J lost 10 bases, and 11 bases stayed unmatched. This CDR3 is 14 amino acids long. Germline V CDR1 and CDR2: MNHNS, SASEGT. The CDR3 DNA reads TGTGCCAGCAGTCCTCCGGGACAGGGTACAGACTACACCTTC. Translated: CASSPPGQGTDYTF.

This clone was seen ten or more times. In DNA form, the CDR3 reads TGTGCCAGCAGCCCCGGCGCGCAGGAATCTAACTATGGCTACACCTTC. Translating it yields CASSPGAQESNYGYTF. The chain combines TRBV7-3 with TRBJ1-2; D is uncertain. V lost 5 bases to trimming and J lost 0 bases, with 16 bases between them. CDR3 length: 16 amino acids. The germline V gene has CDR1 SGHTA and CDR2 FQGTGA.

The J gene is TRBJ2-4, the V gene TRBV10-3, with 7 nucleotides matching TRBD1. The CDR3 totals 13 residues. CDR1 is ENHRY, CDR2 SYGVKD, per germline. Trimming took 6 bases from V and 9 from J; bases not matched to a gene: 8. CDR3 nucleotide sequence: TGTGCCATCAGGAGACAGGGTGGAGCCATTCAGTACTTC. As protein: CAIRRQGGAIQYF.

CDR3 protein: CASSIRGNRYEQYF. The CDR3 nucleotides are TGTGCCAGTAGTATAAGGGGGAACAGGTACGAGCAGTACTTC. The chain couples TRBV19 to TRBJ2-7; a weak D match, TRBD1 (6 bases). The CDR3 consists of 14 residues. CDR1 is LNHDA, CDR2 SQIVND, per germline (reference sequence). Deletions cut 2 bases from V and 4 bases from J, with 12 bases between.

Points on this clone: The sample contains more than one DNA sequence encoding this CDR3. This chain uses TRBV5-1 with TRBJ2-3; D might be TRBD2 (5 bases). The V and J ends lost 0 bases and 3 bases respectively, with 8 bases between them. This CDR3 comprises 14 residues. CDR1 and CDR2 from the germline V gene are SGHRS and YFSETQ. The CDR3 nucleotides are TGCGCCAGCAGCTTGGCTCGGGATACAGATACGCAGTATTTT. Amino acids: CASSLARDTDTQYF.

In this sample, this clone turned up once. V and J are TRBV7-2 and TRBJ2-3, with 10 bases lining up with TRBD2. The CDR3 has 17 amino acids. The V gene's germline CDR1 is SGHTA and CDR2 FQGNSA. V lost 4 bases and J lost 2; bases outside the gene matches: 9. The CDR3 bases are TGTGCCAGCAGCTCGTCGGCAGCGGGAGGGATCACAGATACGCAGTATTTT. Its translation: CASSSSAAGGITDTQYF.